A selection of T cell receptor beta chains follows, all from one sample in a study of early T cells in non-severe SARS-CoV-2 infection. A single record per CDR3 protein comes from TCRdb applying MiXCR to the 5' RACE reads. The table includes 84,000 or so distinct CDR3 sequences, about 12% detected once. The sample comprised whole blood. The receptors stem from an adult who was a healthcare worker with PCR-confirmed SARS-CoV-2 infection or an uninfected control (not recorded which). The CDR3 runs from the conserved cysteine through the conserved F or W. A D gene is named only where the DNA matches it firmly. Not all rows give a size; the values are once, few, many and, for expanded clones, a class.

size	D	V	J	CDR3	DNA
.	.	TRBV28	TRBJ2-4	CASVNIQYF	TGTGCCAGCGTAAACATTCAGTACTTC
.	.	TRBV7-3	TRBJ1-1	CASSLTRNTEAFF	TGTGCCAGCAGCTTGACACGGAACACTGAAGCTTTCTTT
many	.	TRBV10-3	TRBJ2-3	CAISDETAYTQYF	TGTGCCATCAGTGATGAAACGGCCTATACGCAGTATTTT
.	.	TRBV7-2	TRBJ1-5	CASSLKGYSNQPQHF	TGTGCCAGCAGCTTAAAAGGGTATAGCAATCAGCCCCAGCATTTT
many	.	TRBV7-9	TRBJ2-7	CASSPLYEQYF	TGTGCCAGCAGCCCCCTTTACGAGCAGTACTTC
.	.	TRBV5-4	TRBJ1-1	CASSFSNTEAFF	TGTGCCAGCAGCTTCAGCAACACTGAAGCTTTCTTT
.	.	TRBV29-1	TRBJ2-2	CSVRAGGTGELFF	TGCAGCGTACGGGCAGGTGGCACCGGGGAGCTGTTTTTT
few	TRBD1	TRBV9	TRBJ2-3	CASTIGQATRTDTQYF	TGTGCCAGCACCATAGGACAGGCCACGCGCACAGATACGCAGTATTTT
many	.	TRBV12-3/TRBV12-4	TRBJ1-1	CASTPAVLGQEAFF	TGTGCCAGCACCCCGGCGGTCCTAGGACAAGAGGCTTTCTTT
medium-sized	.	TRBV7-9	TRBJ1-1	CASSLEGGEAFF	TGTGCCAGCAGCTTAGAAGGCGGTGAAGCTTTCTTT
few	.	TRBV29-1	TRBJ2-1	CSVPRRGSGSYNEQFF	TGCAGCGTTCCGAGGCGGGGTAGCGGAAGCTACAATGAGCAGTTCTTC
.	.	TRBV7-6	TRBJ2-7	CASSSYGEQYF	TGTGCCAGCAGCTCCTACGGCGAGCAGTACTTC
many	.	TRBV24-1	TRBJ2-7	CATSEGGYEQYF	TGTGCCACCAGTGAGGGCGGCTACGAGCAGTACTTC
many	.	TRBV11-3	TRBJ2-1	CASTQGGFRVNEQFF	TGTGCCAGCACCCAAGGGGGATTTCGAGTCAATGAGCAGTTCTTC
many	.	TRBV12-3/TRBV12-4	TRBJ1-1	CASSFRQVGMNTEAFF	TGTGCCAGCAGTTTTAGACAGGTTGGAATGAACACTGAAGCTTTCTTT
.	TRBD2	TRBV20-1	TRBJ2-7	CSAVAAGRASGAYEQYF	TGCAGTGCCGTAGCAGCGGGGAGGGCTAGCGGAGCTTACGAGCAGTACTTC
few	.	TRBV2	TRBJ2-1	CASSDSAGGYYEQFF	TGTGCCAGCAGTGATTCCGCAGGGGGGTACTATGAGCAGTTCTTC
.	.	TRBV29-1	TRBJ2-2	CSAVGGTGELFF	TGCAGCGCCGTGGGGGGTACCGGGGAGCTGTTTTTT
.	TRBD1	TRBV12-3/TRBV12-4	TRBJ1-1	CASSRTGMTGTEAFF	TGTGCCAGCAGTAGGACAGGGATGACGGGGACTGAAGCTTTCTTT
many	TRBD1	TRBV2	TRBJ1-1	CASQGARLDTEAFF	TGTGCCAGCCAGGGGGCCCGGCTGGACACTGAAGCTTTCTTT
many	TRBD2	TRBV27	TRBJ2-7	CASWRSGRHEQYF	TGTGCCAGCTGGCGTAGCGGGAGGCACGAGCAGTACTTC
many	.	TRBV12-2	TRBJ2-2	CASRSPGRPGELFF	TGTGCAAGTCGCTCTCCGGGTAGGCCCGGGGAGCTGTTTTTT
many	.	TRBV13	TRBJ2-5	CASSLERTEETQYF	TGTGCCAGCAGCTTAGAACGGACTGAAGAGACCCAGTACTTC
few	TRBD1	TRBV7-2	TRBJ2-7	CASSSRQGSTYEQYF	TGTGCCAGCAGCTCCCGACAGGGGTCCACCTACGAGCAGTACTTC
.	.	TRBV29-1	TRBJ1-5	CSVYDGGSQPQHF	TGCAGCGTTTATGACGGCGGGAGTCAGCCCCAGCATTTT
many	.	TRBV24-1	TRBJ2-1	CATSDGGREQFF	TGTGCCACCAGTGATGGGGGGAGGGAGCAGTTCTTC